The 28 T cell receptor beta chains below were found in one sample sequenced in a study of cytomegalovirus exposure and HLA in healthy donors. Sequenced by immunoSEQ multiplex PCR; TCRdb stores in-frame clones only, minus some. Of a few hundred thousand clones in the sample, 70% to 90% were seen once. Sequenced: PBMCs. These TCRs come from a woman aged 18 to 35 in good health and CMV-seronegative.

This CDR3 reads CASSPSLSDTQYF. In nucleotides, the CDR3 is TGTGCCAGCTCACCCTCTTTGTCAGATACGCAGTATTTT. The chain couples TRBV18 to TRBJ2-3; D is unclear. The CDR3 has 13 residues. Germline V gene data show CDR1 as KGHSH and CDR2 as LQKENI. V was trimmed by 3 bases and J by 4 bases, leaving 8 bases between them.

The chain combines TRBV29-1 with TRBJ2-1, with D perhaps matching TRBD2 (5 bases). CDR3 length: 13 residues. CDR1 and CDR2 (germline): SQVTM, ANQGSEA. The ends were cut back, 4 bases at V and 0 bases at J, with 7 bases in the middle. The CDR3 DNA reads as TGCAGCGTTGGCAGCGGCTCCTACAATGAGCAGTTCTTC. It codes for CSVGSGSYNEQFF.

The chain uses TRBV29-1 and TRBJ2-3; a possible D gene is TRBD1 (5 bases). Germline CDR1 SQVTM, CDR2 ANQGSEA. CDR3 length: 13 residues. V gave up 4 bases and J gave up 3 bases, with 11 bases separating them. The CDR3 reads CSVARVGTDTQYF. The DNA of the CDR3 is TGCAGCGTTGCCAGGGTAGGGACAGATACGCAGTATTTT.

The J gene is TRBJ1-1, the V gene TRBV5-6; D is ambiguous. Germline V gene data show CDR1 as SGHDT and CDR2 as YYEEEE. Trimming removed 0 bases from V and 5 bases from J, with 5 bases in between. The CDR3 contains 12 residues. The CDR3 loop is CASSLVPTEAFF. The CDR3 DNA reads as TGTGCCAGCAGCTTGGTCCCGACTGAAGCTTTCTTT. The full variable domain, rest sourced from reference TRBV5-6 and TRBJ1-1, is DAGVTQSPTHLIKTRGQQVTLRCSPKSGHDTVSWYQQALGQGPQFIFQYYEEEERQRGNFPDRFSGHQFPNYSSELNVNALLLGDSALYLCASSLVPTEAFFGQGTRLTVV.

This clone was picked up one time. J is TRBJ1-2 and V is TRBV7-9; D unclear. The CDR3 spans 13 residues. V was trimmed by 5 bases and J by 6 bases, leaving 13 bases between them. Looked up from germline, CDR1 is SEHNR and CDR2 is FQNEAQ (reference sequence). The CDR3 DNA follows: TGTGCCAGCAGCCTTTTTAATTCTAATGGCTACACCTTC. The encoded protein is CASSLFNSNGYTF.

This chain joins TRBV5-4 and TRBJ2-1, with TRBD1 matching 8 bases. Per the germline V gene, CDR1 is SGHNT and CDR2 is YYREEE (reference sequence). The CDR3 sequence is 15 residues long. V shed 5 bases, J shed 3 bases, and the junction held 7 bases outside the gene matches. The CDR3 DNA reads as TGTGCCAGCAGATCCGGGACAGGAAACTACAATGAGCAGTTCTTC. Protein: CASRSGTGNYNEQFF.

The rearrangement joins TRBV29-1 to TRBJ2-7; 8 nucleotides line up with TRBD1. This CDR3 is 15 amino acids long. V trimming: 3 bases; J trimming: 2 bases; junction bases outside the gene matches: 9. Per the germline V gene, CDR1 is SQVTM and CDR2 is ANQGSEA. The CDR3 region has the DNA TGCAGCGTTGAGGGGGACCGGGACAGGCCCTACGAGCAGTACTTC. Protein: CSVEGDRDRPYEQYF.

This clone was recorded once. This chain links TRBV6-6 with TRBJ1-1; D is unclear. Deletions cut 6 bases from V and 1 base from J, with 9 bases between. This CDR3 has 13 residues. Germline V lookup: CDR1 MNHNY, CDR2 SVGAGI (reference sequence). The chain's CDR3 is CASRSNPNTEAFF. CDR3 in DNA: TGTGCCAGCAGGTCAAATCCGAACACTGAAGCTTTCTTT.

This chain links TRBV5-1 with TRBJ2-3; a possible D gene is TRBD1 (6 bases). Germline loops: CDR1 SGHRS, CDR2 YFSETQ. With 1 base removed from V and 2 bases from J, the gap between germline ends came to 11 bases. The CDR3 is made up of 15 amino acids. The CDR3 region has the DNA TGCGCCAGCAGCTTGACGCAGGGGTCCACAGATACGCAGTATTTT. Its translation is CASSLTQGSTDTQYF.

The chain is built from TRBV28 and TRBJ2-7; TRBD1 is a possible D gene (5 bases). V was cut by 3 bases and J by 0 bases, with 24 bases left in between. The length of the CDR3 is 19 residues. CDR1 MDHEN and CDR2 SYDVKM come from the germline V gene. CDR3 protein: CASSLMLSLTAPVSYEQYF. The DNA of the CDR3 is TGTGCCAGCAGTTTGATGTTATCGTTGACAGCGCCAGTCTCCTACGAGCAGTACTTC.

There are many counts of this clone. This chain links TRBV4-2 with TRBJ1-4, with TRBD1 identical over 10 bases. Looked up from germline, CDR1 is LGHNA and CDR2 is YNFKEQ. There are 16 residues in the CDR3. Trimming at V came to 0 bases and at J to 8 bases, leaving 6 bases not matched to a gene. The CDR3 here is CASSQDLGQGSEKLFF. CDR3 coding DNA: TGTGCCAGCAGCCAAGACCTGGGACAGGGGTCCGAAAAACTGTTTTTT.

This chain joins TRBV7-5 and TRBJ2-7; the table's D call of TRBD2 was not tested on the DNA. TRBV7-5 is annotated as a pseudogene. CDR3 size: 18 residues. This CDR3 is CVRSLEARTSGSSYEQYF. As DNA, the CDR3 is TGTGTCAGAAGCTTAGAGGCCCGAACTAGCGGGAGCTCCTACGAGCAGTACTTC.

CDR3 in DNA: TGTGCCAGCAGTCACGGGCGGGGGGTCGGCTACACCTTC. It translates to CASSHGRGVGYTF. The V call is TRBV28, the J call TRBJ1-2; TRBD1 might be the D (5 bases). Germline V gene lookup returns CDR1 MDHEN and CDR2 SYDVKM. The CDR3 totals 13 residues. Trimming shortened V by 5 bases and J by 8 bases, and 15 bases separated the two germline ends.

The J gene is TRBJ1-1, the V gene TRBV4-3; no definite D call. This CDR3 has 15 amino acids. The germline V gene has CDR1 LGHNA and CDR2 YSLEER. V lost 2 bases and J lost 4, with 14 bases in between. CDR3 in amino acids: CASSQLGGVGTEAFF. The CDR3, as DNA: TGCGCCAGCAGCCAACTCGGCGGGGTGGGCACTGAAGCTTTCTTT.

This clone was found a few times. The chain joins TRBV27 to TRBJ2-1; perhaps TRBD1 as D (5 bases). This CDR3 contains 15 residues. Germline V gene sequence: CDR1 MNHEY, CDR2 SMNVEV (reference sequence). Trimming removed 6 bases at V and 0 bases at J, with 12 bases between. Here the CDR3 DNA reads TGTGCCAGCAGACAGGACACGCTCTCCTACAATGAGCAGTTCTTC. Its translation: CASRQDTLSYNEQFF.

V and J are TRBV7-9 and TRBJ1-1; the D is unclear. The CDR3 sequence is 15 residues long. Germline V gives CDR1 SEHNR, CDR2 FQNEAQ (reference sequence). Trimming shortened V by 3 bases and J by 0 bases, and 11 bases separated the two germline ends. The CDR3 here is CASSFGERMNTEAFF. In nucleotides, the CDR3 is TGTGCCAGCAGCTTCGGGGAAAGGATGAACACTGAAGCTTTCTTT.

A few counts support this clone. Compared with germline, one end of the junction differs, possibly owing to a read error. This chain links TRBV7-7 with TRBJ2-6; 9 bases agree with TRBD1. The CDR3 spans 17 residues. Germline values: CDR1 SSHAT, CDR2 FNYEAQ (reference sequence). The DNA of the CDR3 is TGTGCTAGCAGCTTGGGACAGGGTCTGTCTGGGGCCAACGTCCTGACTTTC. Translated, it gives CASSLGQGLSGANVLTF.

The chain links TRBV5-6 to TRBJ1-2; D is undetermined. The V gene lost 2 bases and the J gene lost 8 bases, with 10 bases spanning the gap. Germline values: CDR1 SGHDT, CDR2 YYEEEE. The CDR3 covers 12 residues. The CDR3, as DNA: TGTGCCAGCAGCTTATCAAAAGCGGGCTACACCTTC. This sequence encodes CASSLSKAGYTF.

The J gene is TRBJ1-3, the V gene TRBV7-2; D gene unclear. V shed 5 bases and J shed 1 base, with 15 bases lying between them. This CDR3 spans 16 amino acids. CDR1 and CDR2 (germline): SGHTA, FQGNSA. The CDR3 loop reads CASSRREATSGNTIYF. DNA of the CDR3: TGTGCCAGCAGCAGAAGGGAGGCGACGTCTGGAAACACCATATATTTT.

The V gene is TRBV7-9, the J gene TRBJ1-3; D remains unclear. V lost 3 bases to trimming and J lost 0 bases, with 6 bases between them. The CDR3 sequence is 14 residues long. From germline, CDR1 is SEHNR and CDR2 FQNEAQ (reference sequence). The CDR3 reads CASSFTGSGNTIYF. DNA of the CDR3: TGTGCCAGCAGCTTCACGGGCTCTGGAAACACCATATATTTT.

The chain has TRBV7-2 and TRBJ1-2; D remains ambiguous. The CDR3 has 12 amino acids. Germline values: CDR1 SGHTA, CDR2 FQGNSA. Trimming took 0 bases from V and 5 from J, leaving 4 bases between them. The CDR3 nucleotides are TGTGCCAGCAGCTTAGCGCGGTATGGCTACACCTTC. Translating it yields CASSLARYGYTF.

Comment on this clone: Germline is not matched at one junction end, which may reflect a read error. The rearrangement uses TRBV7-1 and TRBJ2-1, with D perhaps TRBD1 (6 bases). TRBV7-1 is known as an ORF, though its function is uncertain. The CDR3 extends over 24 amino acids. CDR3 protein: CASSPAFIGTRRPPEGTRDNEQFF. The DNA for the CDR3 is TGTGCCAGCAGCCCAGCTTTCATTGGGACACGTAGGCCGCCAGAGGGTACGCGGGACAATGAGCAGTTCTTC.

This sequence joins TRBV5-1 and TRBJ2-2, with TRBD2 matching 13 bases. CDR3 length: 18 amino acids. The J segment lost 1 base and the V segment lost 3 bases, leaving 6 bases of the junction unmatched. In germline, CDR1 is SGHRS, CDR2 YFSETQ. This CDR3 is CASSSPRLAGGNTGELFF. CDR3 bases: TGCGCCAGCAGCTCGCCAAGACTAGCGGGAGGGAACACCGGGGAGCTGTTTTTT. Combining the CDR3 with reference TRBV5-1 and TRBJ2-2 gives the whole variable domain KAGVTQTPRYLIKTRGQQVTLSCSPISGHRSVSWYQQTPGQGLQFLFEYFSETQRNKGNFPGRFSGRQFSNSRSEMNVSTLELGDSALYLCASSSPRLAGGNTGELFFGEGSRLTVL.

The rearrangement links TRBV4-1 to TRBJ1-2; 7 bases match TRBD1. The V and J ends lost 2 bases and 2 bases, in that order; junction bases with no gene match: 8. The germline V gene encodes CDR1 MGHRA and CDR2 YSYEKL. The CDR3 sequence is 16 residues long. CDR3 loop: CASSQSSRTGNYGYTF. The CDR3 DNA sequence: TGCGCCAGCAGCCAATCCTCCCGGACAGGCAACTATGGCTACACCTTC.

V gene TRBV10-3 combines with J gene TRBJ2-1; D is perhaps TRBD1 (6 bases). This CDR3 contains 17 residues. Germline CDR1 and CDR2: ENHRY and SYGVKD. Trimming stripped 0 bases from V and 6 bases from J, with 18 bases between. CDR3 protein: CAISESAPGQISNEQFF. The DNA of the CDR3 is TGTGCCATCAGTGAGTCGGCTCCGGGACAAATTTCCAATGAGCAGTTCTTC.

V and J are TRBV11-1 and TRBJ1-4, with 11 bases aligning to TRBD1. V dropped 5 bases and J dropped 7; count of bases not matched to a gene: 6. The CDR3 runs to 15 residues. Germline V gene sequence: CDR1 SGHAT, CDR2 FQDESV (reference sequence). The CDR3, as DNA: TGTGCCAGCAGCCCGCCGGGACAGGGGGGTGAAAAACTGTTTTTT. Translation: CASSPPGQGGEKLFF.

The rearrangement links TRBV15 to TRBJ1-2; the D gene is possibly TRBD1 (5 bases). This CDR3 comprises 12 residues. Trimming removed 4 bases from V and 4 bases from J, with 7 bases in between. Germline lookup yields CDR1 LNHNV and CDR2 YYDKDF (reference sequence). CDR3 bases: TGTGCCACCAGCATTGACAGCTATGGCTACACCTTC. Amino acid sequence: CATSIDSYGYTF. The full variable domain, completed using reference TRBV15 and TRBJ1-2, is DAMVIQNPRYQVTQFGKPVTLSCSQTLNHNVMYWYQQKSSQAPKLLFHYYDKDFNNEADTPDNFQSRRPNTSFCFLDIRSPGLGDTAMYLCATSIDSYGYTFGSGTRLTVV.

CDR3 nucleotides: TGTGCCAGCAGTTACACAGGGGTTAGCACAGATACGCAGTATTTT. This sequence encodes CASSYTGVSTDTQYF. V is TRBV27 and J is TRBJ2-3; 7 bases line up with TRBD1. The trim removed 4 bases at V and 0 bases at J, leaving 4 bases unmatched. Germline V gene lookup returns CDR1 MNHEY and CDR2 SMNVEV (reference sequence). CDR3 length: 15 residues.